This T cell receptor beta chain was sequenced for a study of Tregs in tolerant kidney transplant recipients. Broader study findings: Activated donor B cell expansion appeared to reveal the most relevant donor-specific TCRbeta repertoire. Biological reproducibility was not directly addressed in this study.

Unstimulated Tregs (CD4+CD25+CD127-) and CD4+CD25- non-Tregs were sorted from PBMCs. The CDR3 has 15 amino acids. Per the germline V gene, CDR1 is WNHNN and CDR2 is SYGVQD (reference sequence). Losses at the gene ends were 6 bases for V and 6 bases for J; bases not matched to a gene: 13. The sample holds a few counts of this clone. Its specificity is unknown. Produced via immunoSEQ multiplex PCR; TCRdb's table is partial and in-frame only. The sample records some 110,000 clones, roughly 92% being singletons. The sample was CD4+ T cells from blood. This clonotype was sampled from a human donor in good health. The V and J genes are TRBV10-1 and TRBJ1-1; TRBD1 aligns across 7 bases. The DNA for the CDR3 is TGCGCCAGCAGCGCATTAAGGACAGGAGACGCTGAAGCTTTCTTT. It specifies CASSALRTGDAEAFF.